Following are 5 T cell receptor beta chains from one sample sequenced in a study of T-cell reconstitution after alpha-beta-depleted transplantation in children. Researchers prepared the TCRbeta library using unique molecular identifiers, the study reports. In TCRdb, the PCR reads were re-called with MiXCR into one record per CDR3 protein. The sample shows some 830,000 distinct CDR3 sequences, roughly 15% of them seen only once. The input for sequencing was PBMCs, mostly from graft donor cells, taken 360 days after TCRalphabeta/CD19-depleted stem cell transplant. The receptors derive from a male patient under 18 who had a stem cell transplant for acute lymphoblastic leukemia, so the T cells may come from the graft donor.

This chain joins TRBV28 and TRBJ1-5, with D unresolved. This CDR3 has 17 amino acids. V lost 7 bases and J lost 4, with 23 bases in between. From germline, CDR1 is MDHEN and CDR2 SYDVKM. The CDR3 is CASINRILDGLNQPQHF. The CDR3 nucleotides are TGTGCCAGCATTAATCGAATCCTGGACGGCCTTAATCAGCCCCAGCATTTT.

The rearrangement joins TRBV24-1 to TRBJ2-1, with 10 bases matching TRBD2. The V segment lost 11 bases and the J segment 5 bases; nucleotides outside the gene matches: 8. Germline CDR1 KGHDR, CDR2 SFDVKD. This CDR3 has 14 amino acids. CDR3: CAIQETSGDNEQFF. In DNA form, the CDR3 reads TGTGCCATCCAGGAAACTAGCGGGGACAATGAGCAGTTCTTC.

This clonotype has at least ten counts. This chain connects TRBV7-8 to TRBJ2-3; unclear D gene. Trimming took off 1 base at V and 1 base at J, with 12 bases between the two ends. The CDR3 is 16 amino acids. Germline V CDR1 and CDR2: SGHVS, FQNEAQ. As DNA, the CDR3 is TGTGCCAGCAGCTTAGTCTGGCTTTTGGGCACAGATACGCAGTATTTT. It translates to CASSLVWLLGTDTQYF.

This sequence joins TRBV29-1 and TRBJ2-7; no clear D. With 1 base removed from V and 0 bases from J, the gap between germline ends came to 13 bases. CDR1 is SQVTM, CDR2 ANQGSEA, per germline. The CDR3 totals 15 residues. The CDR3 coding sequence is TGCAGCGTTGAAGGGGGTTTCAGCAACTCCTACGAGCAGTACTTC. It is translated as CSVEGGFSNSYEQYF.

The gene calls are TRBV2 and TRBJ2-1, with 7 bases identical to TRBD2. Germline V gene sequence: CDR1 SNHLY, CDR2 FYNNEI. J gave up 15 bases and V 8 bases, and 13 bases lay outside the gene matches. The CDR3 totals 12 residues. The CDR3 nucleotides read TGTGCCAGCTCGGGGAGGGACCGCCTCCGGTTCTTC. Protein product: CASSGRDRLRFF.